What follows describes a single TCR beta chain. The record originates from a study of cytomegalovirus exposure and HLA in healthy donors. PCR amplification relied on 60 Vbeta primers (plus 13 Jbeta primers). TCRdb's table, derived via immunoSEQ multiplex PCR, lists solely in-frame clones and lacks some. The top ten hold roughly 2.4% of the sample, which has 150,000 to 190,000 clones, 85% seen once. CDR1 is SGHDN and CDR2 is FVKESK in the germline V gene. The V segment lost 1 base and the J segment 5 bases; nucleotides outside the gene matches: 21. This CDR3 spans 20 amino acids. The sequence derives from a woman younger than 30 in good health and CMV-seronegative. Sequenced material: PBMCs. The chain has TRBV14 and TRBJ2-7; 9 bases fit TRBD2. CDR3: CASSQGLRLAGKKGVHEQYF. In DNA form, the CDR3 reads TGTGCCAGCAGCCAAGGGCTGAGGCTAGCGGGGAAGAAGGGTGTCCACGAGCAGTACTTC.